This T cell receptor beta chain was found in a study of regulatory T cells in long-lasting Graves disease. The CDR3 spans 12 residues. Germline CDR1 and CDR2: GTSNPN and SVGIG (reference sequence). Trimming pared 2 bases from V and 3 bases from J, leaving 7 bases between. Arm-PCR of CDR3 regions and iRepertoire HTBI primers were the basis on which TCR beta libraries were built. TCRdb reanalysed the multiplex PCR reads using MiXCR and keeps one entry per CDR3 protein. The repertoire includes about 620,000 distinct CDR3 sequences, roughly 15% of them detected once, and 18% sits in the top ten. The time point is: newly diagnosed GD, antithyroid drugs for less than 3 months. PBMC RNA served as the TCR library source. In this sample, this clonotype turned up many times. The same data also went into a second study, on T cells in Graves' hyperthyroidism and ophthalmopathy.

The gene calls are TRBV30 and TRBJ1-1; D unclear. The clonotype comes from a woman under 40 with Graves disease. Sequencing used peripheral blood mononuclear cells (PBMCs), obtained at new diagnosis, from a patient treated with antithyroid drugs. The CDR3: CAWSNGHTEAFF. CDR3 in DNA: TGTGCCTGGAGTAACGGACACACTGAAGCTTTCTTT. Supplemented by reference TRBV30 and TRBJ1-1, the full variable domain reads SQTIHQWPATLVQPVGSPLSLECTVEGTSNPNLYWYRQAAGRGLQLLFYSVGIGQISSEVPQNLSASRPQDRQFILSSKKLLLSDSGFYLCAWSNGHTEAFFGQGTRLTVV.